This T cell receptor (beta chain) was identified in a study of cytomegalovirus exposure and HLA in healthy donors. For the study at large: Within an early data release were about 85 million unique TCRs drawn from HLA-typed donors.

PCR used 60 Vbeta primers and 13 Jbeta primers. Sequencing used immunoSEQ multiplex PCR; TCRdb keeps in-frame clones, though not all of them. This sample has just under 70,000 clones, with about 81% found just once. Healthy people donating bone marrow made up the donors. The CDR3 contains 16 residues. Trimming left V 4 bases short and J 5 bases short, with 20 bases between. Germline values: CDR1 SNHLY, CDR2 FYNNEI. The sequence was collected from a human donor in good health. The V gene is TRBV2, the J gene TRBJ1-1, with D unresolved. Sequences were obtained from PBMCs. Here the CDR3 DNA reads TGTGCCAGCAGTGTGCCGGGAGGAAAACGGAGGACTGAAGCTTTCTTT. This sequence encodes CASSVPGGKRRTEAFF.